This is a list of T cell receptor beta chains from one sample in a study of tissue T cells after allogeneic stem cell transplantation. Data came from immunoSEQ multiplex PCR; TCRdb stores just in-frame clones and leaves some out. The data hold around 4,000 clones, with roughly 70% observed a single time. The sample here was left colon tissue, taken at autopsy. The source is a woman aged 18-49 years with breast cancer. The CDR3 runs from the conserved cysteine through the conserved F or W. Each record gives: J gene, D gene, clone size, V gene, CDR3 protein, CDR3 DNA. A D gene is named only where the DNA matches it firmly. A row's size may be missing; if present it is once, few, many or a size class.

j_gene: TRBJ1-2; d_gene: .; abundance: .; v_gene: TRBV18; CDR3aa: CASSPGQRNYGYTF; CDR3nt: TGTGCCAGCTCACCGGGACAACGAAACTATGGCTACACCTTC
j_gene: TRBJ1-2; d_gene: TRBD1; abundance: once; v_gene: TRBV15; CDR3aa: CATSPQSGGAYGYTF; CDR3nt: TGTGCCACCAGCCCCCAGTCAGGGGGAGCGTATGGCTACACCTTC
j_gene: TRBJ2-5; d_gene: TRBD1; abundance: .; v_gene: TRBV3-1/TRBV3-2; CDR3aa: CASSNWTGMASSNF; CDR3nt: TGTGCCAGCAGCAATTGGACAGGGATGGCTTCTTCCAACTTC
j_gene: TRBJ2-7; d_gene: TRBD2; abundance: .; v_gene: TRBV5-3; CDR3aa: CARSLTSGSLHEQYF; CDR3nt: TGTGCCAGAAGCTTGACTAGCGGGAGTCTCCACGAGCAGTACTTC
j_gene: TRBJ2-5; d_gene: TRBD2; abundance: .; v_gene: TRBV7-8; CDR3aa: CASAELRRGVQETQYF; CDR3nt: TGTGCCAGTGCGGAACTTCGTCGGGGGGTCCAAGAGACCCAGTACTTC
j_gene: TRBJ1-1; d_gene: .; abundance: .; v_gene: TRBV11-3; CDR3aa: CASSPAPNTEAFF; CDR3nt: TGTGCCAGCAGCCCGGCGCCGAACACTGAAGCTTTCTTT
j_gene: TRBJ1-2; d_gene: .; abundance: .; v_gene: TRBV5-4; CDR3aa: CASSLGQGFYGYTF; CDR3nt: TGTGCCAGCAGCTTGGGCCAGGGCTTCTATGGCTACACCTTC
j_gene: TRBJ2-7; d_gene: .; abundance: .; v_gene: TRBV2; CDR3aa: CASSEGFTEQYF; CDR3nt: TGTGCCAGCAGTGAGGGTTTCACCGAGCAGTACTTC
j_gene: TRBJ1-5; d_gene: TRBD1; abundance: .; v_gene: TRBV4-1; CDR3aa: CASSHFDRGSNQPQHF; CDR3nt: TGCGCCAGCAGCCATTTCGACAGGGGTAGCAATCAGCCCCAGCATTTT
j_gene: TRBJ2-5; d_gene: TRBD2; abundance: .; v_gene: TRBV10-3; CDR3aa: CAISVGLGTSGQETQYF; CDR3nt: TGTGCCATCAGTGTGGGCCTCGGGACTAGCGGCCAAGAGACCCAGTACTTC
j_gene: TRBJ2-5; d_gene: .; abundance: .; v_gene: TRBV11-2; CDR3aa: CASSPGLSGDAQYF; CDR3nt: TGTGCCAGCAGCCCCGGACTTTCCGGAGACGCCCAGTACTTC
j_gene: TRBJ2-1; d_gene: TRBD2; abundance: few; v_gene: TRBV6-6; CDR3aa: CASSSPSGRARNEQFF; CDR3nt: TGTGCCAGCAGTTCCCCTAGCGGGAGGGCCAGGAATGAGCAGTTCTTC
j_gene: TRBJ2-2; d_gene: TRBD2; abundance: .; v_gene: TRBV27; CDR3aa: CASGFGLAGYTGELFF; CDR3nt: TGTGCCAGTGGATTCGGGCTAGCGGGCTACACCGGGGAGCTGTTTTTT
j_gene: TRBJ1-5; d_gene: .; abundance: .; v_gene: TRBV15; CDR3aa: CATSRDSSNQPQHF; CDR3nt: TGTGCCACCAGCAGAGATTCAAGCAATCAGCCCCAGCATTTT
j_gene: TRBJ2-2; d_gene: TRBD2; abundance: once; v_gene: TRBV5-4; CDR3aa: CASSNLASGRAFTGELFF; CDR3nt: TGTGCCAGCAGCAACCTAGCTAGCGGGAGGGCCTTCACCGGGGAGCTGTTTTTT
j_gene: TRBJ2-7; d_gene: .; abundance: .; v_gene: TRBV6-2/TRBV6-3; CDR3aa: CASSYDALPAAYEQYF; CDR3nt: TGTGCCAGCAGTTACGACGCCCTACCAGCGGCCTACGAGCAGTACTTC
j_gene: TRBJ2-7; d_gene: .; abundance: .; v_gene: TRBV6-4; CDR3aa: CASSDSEGVAYF; CDR3nt: TGTGCCAGCAGTGACTCGGAAGGGGTAGCGTACTTC
j_gene: TRBJ2-7; d_gene: .; abundance: .; v_gene: TRBV4-1; CDR3aa: CASSRYEGYEQYF; CDR3nt: TGCGCCAGCAGCCGCTATGAAGGCTACGAGCAGTACTTC
j_gene: TRBJ1-2; d_gene: .; abundance: few; v_gene: TRBV2; CDR3aa: CASSASGYGYTF; CDR3nt: TGTGCCAGCAGTGCCTCGGGCTATGGCTACACCTTC
j_gene: TRBJ1-2; d_gene: .; abundance: .; v_gene: TRBV19; CDR3aa: CASSIRSYGYTF; CDR3nt: TGTGCCAGTAGTATAAGATCGTATGGCTACACCTTC
j_gene: TRBJ1-1; d_gene: .; abundance: .; v_gene: TRBV15; CDR3aa: CATSRPVEDTEAFF; CDR3nt: TGTGCCACCAGCAGACCCGTGGAGGACACTGAAGCTTTCTTT
j_gene: TRBJ2-3; d_gene: .; abundance: .; v_gene: TRBV5-1; CDR3aa: CASTSGTGESPTDTQYF; CDR3nt: TGCGCCAGCACTTCCGGGACCGGGGAGAGCCCCACAGATACGCAGTATTTT
j_gene: TRBJ1-6; d_gene: .; abundance: .; v_gene: TRBV6-2/TRBV6-3; CDR3aa: CASSYRGGSPLHF; CDR3nt: TGTGCCAGCAGTTACAGGGGCGGTTCACCCCTCCACTTT
j_gene: TRBJ2-1; d_gene: TRBD1; abundance: once; v_gene: TRBV5-1; CDR3aa: CASSVMGTDYNEQFF; CDR3nt: TGCGCCAGCAGCGTGATGGGGACAGACTACAATGAGCAGTTCTTC
j_gene: TRBJ1-2; d_gene: TRBD1; abundance: .; v_gene: TRBV27; CDR3aa: CASSFSGGDGYTF; CDR3nt: TGTGCCAGCAGTTTTTCAGGGGGCGATGGCTACACCTTC
j_gene: TRBJ1-6; d_gene: .; abundance: .; v_gene: TRBV7-2; CDR3aa: CASAHDVEPLHF; CDR3nt: TGTGCCAGCGCCCATGACGTAGAGCCCCTCCACTTT
j_gene: TRBJ1-6; d_gene: .; abundance: .; v_gene: TRBV11-2; CDR3aa: CASSLGGSGYSPLHF; CDR3nt: TGTGCCAGCAGCTTAGGCGGATCGGGGTACTCACCCCTCCACTTT
j_gene: TRBJ1-6; d_gene: .; abundance: .; v_gene: TRBV2; CDR3aa: CASSEGRIYNSPLHF; CDR3nt: TGTGCCAGCAGTGAGGGTCGGATCTATAATTCACCCCTCCACTTT
j_gene: TRBJ2-7; d_gene: .; abundance: .; v_gene: TRBV7-8; CDR3aa: CASSLVRGNYEQYF; CDR3nt: TGTGCCAGCAGCTTAGTCAGGGGCAACTACGAGCAGTACTTC
j_gene: TRBJ1-1; d_gene: .; abundance: .; v_gene: TRBV7-3; CDR3aa: CASSSLQGNEAFF; CDR3nt: TGTGCCAGCAGCTCTCTACAGGGAAATGAAGCTTTCTTT
j_gene: TRBJ2-7; d_gene: .; abundance: .; v_gene: TRBV5-5; CDR3aa: CASSLPGTYEQYF; CDR3nt: TGTGCCAGCAGCTTACCCGGGACCTACGAGCAGTACTTC
j_gene: TRBJ2-4; d_gene: .; abundance: .; v_gene: TRBV5-6; CDR3aa: CASSLQLAKNIQYF; CDR3nt: TGTGCCAGCAGCTTGCAACTAGCCAAAAACATTCAGTACTTC
j_gene: TRBJ2-5; d_gene: TRBD2; abundance: .; v_gene: TRBV5-4; CDR3aa: CASSPQTSGDFQETQYF; CDR3nt: TGTGCCAGCAGCCCTCAGACTAGCGGGGATTTCCAAGAGACCCAGTACTTC
j_gene: TRBJ2-3; d_gene: TRBD2; abundance: .; v_gene: TRBV4-3; CDR3aa: CASSQERGEGVDTQYF; CDR3nt: TGCGCCAGCAGCCAAGAGCGGGGGGAGGGGGTAGATACGCAGTATTTT
j_gene: TRBJ2-3; d_gene: .; abundance: .; v_gene: TRBV11-3; CDR3aa: CASSLVASADTQYF; CDR3nt: TGTGCCAGCAGCTTAGTAGCTAGCGCAGATACGCAGTATTTT
j_gene: TRBJ1-2; d_gene: .; abundance: .; v_gene: TRBV5-1; CDR3aa: CASSLDLQGAYGYTF; CDR3nt: TGCGCCAGCAGCTTGGACCTCCAAGGGGCCTATGGCTACACCTTC
j_gene: TRBJ2-5; d_gene: TRBD2; abundance: .; v_gene: TRBV5-1; CDR3aa: CASSSLLAGPETQYF; CDR3nt: TGCGCCAGCAGCTCCCTACTAGCGGGCCCAGAGACCCAGTACTTC
j_gene: TRBJ2-3; d_gene: TRBD2; abundance: once; v_gene: TRBV18; CDR3aa: CASSPRKAGAVDTQYF; CDR3nt: TGTGCCAGCTCACCACGGAAAGCGGGAGCGGTAGATACGCAGTATTTT
j_gene: TRBJ2-3; d_gene: .; abundance: .; v_gene: TRBV19; CDR3aa: CASSSGGPDTQYF; CDR3nt: TGTGCCAGTAGTTCGGGCGGTCCAGATACGCAGTATTTT
j_gene: TRBJ2-7; d_gene: .; abundance: .; v_gene: TRBV29-1; CDR3aa: CSGISGPGLLEQYF; CDR3nt: TGCAGCGGTATATCGGGTCCCGGACTGCTCGAGCAGTACTTC
j_gene: TRBJ2-1; d_gene: TRBD1; abundance: .; v_gene: TRBV19; CDR3aa: CASKGQGDNEQFF; CDR3nt: TGTGCCAGTAAGGGACAGGGGGACAATGAGCAGTTCTTC
j_gene: TRBJ2-3; d_gene: TRBD2; abundance: .; v_gene: TRBV4-3; CDR3aa: CASGPSGTRDTQYF; CDR3nt: TGCGCCAGCGGTCCTAGCGGGACTCGGGATACGCAGTATTTT